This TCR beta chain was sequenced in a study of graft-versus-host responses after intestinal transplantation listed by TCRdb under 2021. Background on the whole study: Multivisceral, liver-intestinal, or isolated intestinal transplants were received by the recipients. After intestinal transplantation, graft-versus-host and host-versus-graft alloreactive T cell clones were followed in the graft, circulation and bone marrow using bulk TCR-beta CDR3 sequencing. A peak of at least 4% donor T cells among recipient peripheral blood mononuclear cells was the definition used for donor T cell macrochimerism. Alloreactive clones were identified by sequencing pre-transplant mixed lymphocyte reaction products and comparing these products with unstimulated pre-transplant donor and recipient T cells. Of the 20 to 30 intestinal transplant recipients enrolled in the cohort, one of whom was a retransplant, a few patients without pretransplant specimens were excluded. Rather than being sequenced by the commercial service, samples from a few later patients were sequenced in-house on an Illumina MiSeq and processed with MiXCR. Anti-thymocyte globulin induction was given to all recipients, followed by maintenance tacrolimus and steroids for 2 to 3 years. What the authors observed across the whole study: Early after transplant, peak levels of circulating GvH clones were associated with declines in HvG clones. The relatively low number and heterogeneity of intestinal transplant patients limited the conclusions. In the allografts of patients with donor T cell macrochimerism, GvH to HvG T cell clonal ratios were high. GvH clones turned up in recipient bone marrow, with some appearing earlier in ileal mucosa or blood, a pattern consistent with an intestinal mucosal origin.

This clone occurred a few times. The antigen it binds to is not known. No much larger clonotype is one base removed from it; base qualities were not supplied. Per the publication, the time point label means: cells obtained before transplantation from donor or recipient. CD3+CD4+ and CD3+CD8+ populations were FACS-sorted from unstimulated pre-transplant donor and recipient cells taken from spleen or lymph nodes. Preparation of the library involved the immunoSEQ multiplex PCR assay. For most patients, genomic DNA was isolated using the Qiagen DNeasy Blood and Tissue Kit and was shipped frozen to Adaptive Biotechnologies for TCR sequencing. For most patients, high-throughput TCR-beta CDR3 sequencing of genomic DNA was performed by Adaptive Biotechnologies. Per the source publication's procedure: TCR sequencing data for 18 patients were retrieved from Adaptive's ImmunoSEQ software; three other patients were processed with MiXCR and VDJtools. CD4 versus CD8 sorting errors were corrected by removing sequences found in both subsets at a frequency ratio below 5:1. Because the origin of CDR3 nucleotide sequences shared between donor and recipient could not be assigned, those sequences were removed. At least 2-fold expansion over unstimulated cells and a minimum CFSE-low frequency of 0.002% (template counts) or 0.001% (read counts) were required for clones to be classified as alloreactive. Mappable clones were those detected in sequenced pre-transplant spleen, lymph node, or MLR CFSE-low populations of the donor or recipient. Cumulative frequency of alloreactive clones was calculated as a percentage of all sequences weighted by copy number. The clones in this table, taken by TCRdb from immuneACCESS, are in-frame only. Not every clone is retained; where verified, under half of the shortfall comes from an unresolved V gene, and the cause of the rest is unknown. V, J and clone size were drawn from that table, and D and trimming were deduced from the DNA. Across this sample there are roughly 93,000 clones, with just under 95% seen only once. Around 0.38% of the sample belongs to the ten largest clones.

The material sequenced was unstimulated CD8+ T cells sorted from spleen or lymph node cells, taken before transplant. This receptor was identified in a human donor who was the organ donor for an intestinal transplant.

The CDR3 region reads CASSQQNTEAFF. The DNA is TGCGCCAGCAGCCAACAGAACACTGAAGCTTTCTTT. The V and J genes are TRBV4-1 and TRBJ1-1; the D gene cannot be named for sure. The V end loses 2 bases and the J end loses 1 base, and a stretch of 2 bases separates them. Measured from the cysteine to the phenylalanine, the CDR3 is 12 residues long. Only the CDR3 part of the read is kept: 36 bases, read in frame from the first base. The germline V gene supplies CDR1 MGHRA and CDR2 YSYEKL.